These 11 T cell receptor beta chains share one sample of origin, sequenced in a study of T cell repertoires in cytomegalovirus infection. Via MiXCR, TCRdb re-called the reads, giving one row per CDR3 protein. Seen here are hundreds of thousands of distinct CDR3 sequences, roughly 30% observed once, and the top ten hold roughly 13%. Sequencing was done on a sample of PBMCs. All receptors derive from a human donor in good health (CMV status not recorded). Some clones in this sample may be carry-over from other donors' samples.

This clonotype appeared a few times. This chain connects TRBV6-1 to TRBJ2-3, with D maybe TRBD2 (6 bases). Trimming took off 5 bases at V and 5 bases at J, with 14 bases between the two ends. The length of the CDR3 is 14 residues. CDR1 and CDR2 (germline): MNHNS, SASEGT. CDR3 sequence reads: CASSPSGELDTQYF. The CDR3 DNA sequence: TGTGCCAGCAGTCCATCGGGGGAGCTAGATACGCAGTATTTT.

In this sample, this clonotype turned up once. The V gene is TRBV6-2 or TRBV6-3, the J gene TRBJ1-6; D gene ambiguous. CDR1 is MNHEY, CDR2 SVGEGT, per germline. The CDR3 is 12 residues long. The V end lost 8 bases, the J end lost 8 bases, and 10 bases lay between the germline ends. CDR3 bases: TGTGCCAGCCGACGAACCGATTCACCCCTCCACTTT. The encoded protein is CASRRTDSPLHF.

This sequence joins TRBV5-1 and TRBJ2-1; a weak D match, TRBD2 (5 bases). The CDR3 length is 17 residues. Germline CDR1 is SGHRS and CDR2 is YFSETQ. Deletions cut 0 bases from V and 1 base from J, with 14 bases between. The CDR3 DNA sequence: TGCGCCAGCAGCTTGGTTCCTGTCGGGATATCCTACAATGAGCAGTTCTTC. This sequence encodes CASSLVPVGISYNEQFF.

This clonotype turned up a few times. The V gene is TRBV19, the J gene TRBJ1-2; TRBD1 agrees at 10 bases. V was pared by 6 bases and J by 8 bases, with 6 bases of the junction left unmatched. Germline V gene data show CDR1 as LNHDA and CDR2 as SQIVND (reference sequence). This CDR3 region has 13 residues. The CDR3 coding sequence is TGTGCCAGTAGCAAAGGGACAGGGGCCGGCTACACCTTC. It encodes CASSKGTGAGYTF.

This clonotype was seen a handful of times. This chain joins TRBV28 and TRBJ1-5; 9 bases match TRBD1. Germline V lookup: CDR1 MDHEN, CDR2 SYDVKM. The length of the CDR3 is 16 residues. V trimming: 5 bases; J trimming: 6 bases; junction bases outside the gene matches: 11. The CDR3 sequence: CASSDLGQGSSQPQHF. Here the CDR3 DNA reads TGTGCCAGCAGTGATTTGGGACAGGGTTCGTCTCAGCCCCAGCATTTT.

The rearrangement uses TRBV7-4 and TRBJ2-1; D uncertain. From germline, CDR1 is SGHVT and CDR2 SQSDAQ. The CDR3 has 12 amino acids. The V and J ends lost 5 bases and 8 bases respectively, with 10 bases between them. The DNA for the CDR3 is TGTGCCAGCAGCCTAGATAACGATGAGCAGTTCTTC. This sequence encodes CASSLDNDEQFF. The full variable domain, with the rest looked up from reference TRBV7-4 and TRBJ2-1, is GAGVSQSPRYKVAKRGRDVALRCDSISGHVTLYWYRQTLGQGSEVLTYSQSDAQRDKSGRPSGRFSAERPERSVSTLKIQRTEQGDSAVYLCASSLDNDEQFFGPGTRLTVL.

CDR3 residues: CSVYPGQGASDTQYF. The CDR3 coding sequence is TGCAGCGTTTATCCGGGACAGGGGGCTTCGGATACGCAGTATTTT. V is TRBV29-1 and J is TRBJ2-3, with 12 bases that match TRBD1. Germline V lookup: CDR1 SQVTM, CDR2 ANQGSEA. The CDR3 has 15 residues. Germline trimming cut 5 bases from V and 6 bases from J; bases unmatched to any gene: 9.

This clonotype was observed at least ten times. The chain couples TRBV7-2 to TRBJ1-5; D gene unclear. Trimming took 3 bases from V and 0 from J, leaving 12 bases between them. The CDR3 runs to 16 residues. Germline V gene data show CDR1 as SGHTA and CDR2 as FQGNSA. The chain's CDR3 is CASSLTGGLSNQPQHF. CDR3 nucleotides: TGTGCCAGCAGCTTGACGGGTGGGCTTAGCAATCAGCCCCAGCATTTT. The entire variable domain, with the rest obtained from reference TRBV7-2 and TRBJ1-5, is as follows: GAGVSQSPSNKVTEKGKDVELRCDPISGHTALYWYRQSLGQGLEFLIYFQGNSAPDKSGLPSDRFSAERTGGSVSTLTIQRTQQEDSAVYLCASSLTGGLSNQPQHFGDGTRLSIL.

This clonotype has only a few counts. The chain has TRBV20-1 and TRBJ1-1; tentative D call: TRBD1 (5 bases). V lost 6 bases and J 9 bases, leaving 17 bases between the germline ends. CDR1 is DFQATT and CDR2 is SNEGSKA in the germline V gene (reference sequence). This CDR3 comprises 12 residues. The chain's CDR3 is CSALRDPRQAFF. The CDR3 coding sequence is TGCAGTGCGCTTCGGGACCCGAGGCAAGCTTTCTTT.

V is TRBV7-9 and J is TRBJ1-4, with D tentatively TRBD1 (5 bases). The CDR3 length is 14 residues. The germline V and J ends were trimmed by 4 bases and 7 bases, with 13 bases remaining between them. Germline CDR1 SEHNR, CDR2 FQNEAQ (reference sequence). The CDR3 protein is CASSSGRSIEKLFF. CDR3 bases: TGTGCCAGCAGCTCGGGACGGTCGATTGAAAAACTGTTTTTT.

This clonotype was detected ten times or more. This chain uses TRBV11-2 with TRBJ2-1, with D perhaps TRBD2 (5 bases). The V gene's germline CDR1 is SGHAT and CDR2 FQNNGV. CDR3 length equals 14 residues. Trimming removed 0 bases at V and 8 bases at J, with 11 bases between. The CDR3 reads CASSLDGVEDEQFF. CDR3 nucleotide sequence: TGTGCCAGCAGCTTAGACGGGGTGGAGGATGAGCAGTTCTTC.